This T cell receptor (beta chain) was recovered during a study of shared clonotypes between healthy human individuals (dated by TCRdb to about 2020). Background for the entire study: The cohort included three men and a couple of women between 18 and 49 years of age. Per donor, three plates each were used for CD4 naive and CD4 memory, two for CD8 naive, and one for CD8 memory. To estimate repertoire size and how much clonotypes are shared between individuals, the study performed deep sequencing of blood TCR repertoires from five healthy adults. Libraries were prepared and TCR repertoires were sequenced by different laboratories using diverse techniques, in order to increase sequencing depth and limit assay-specific biases. Per donor, leukapheresis produced somewhere between about 0.94 and 9 billion PBMCs.

On this clone: It has no known antigen specificity. Per-nucleotide qualities are absent, and no much larger clonotype sits a single base away.

Compared with germline, V lacks 4 bases and J lacks 4 bases; bases without a gene match: 3. The germline V gene encodes CDR1 SGHTA and CDR2 FQGTGA. Including cysteine and phenylalanine, the CDR3 has 13 amino acids. Just CDR3 DNA is preserved here, 39 bases in frame from base 1. Using the deep immunoSEQ assay, TCR CDR3 regions were amplified from genomic DNA by multiplex PCR. Extracted genomic DNA from each cell subset was distributed evenly across all wells of several immunoSEQ 96-well plates, and each plate was treated as a replicate. For sorted subsets, about 0.2 ug genomic DNA, equal to about 30,000 T cell genomes, was loaded into each replicate PCR. Purified libraries were measured with a Qubit 3.0 fluorometer, size-checked on a Bioanalyzer 2100, and measured again with the KAPA Library Quantification kit. A separate single-read 150-cycle Illumina NextSeq 550 flow cell was used to sequence each immunoSEQ 96-well plate. As for how the authors treated the data: The immunoSEQ output contained only junctional sequences without quality scores, so filtering could not match that applied to full-length reads. To assign V/J genes and CDR3, sequences were annotated against IMGT germline references using PyIR, a Python wrapper for IgBLAST v1.9. Reads were removed for weak V/J assignments (E-value above 1e-6), missing CDR3, stop codons, out-of-frame junctions, or ambiguous translated residues. V3J clonotypes were defined as sequences sharing the same inferred V gene, J gene, and CDR3 amino acid sequence. The percentage overlap between two repertoires was calculated by dividing the number of shared unique clonotypes by the size of the smaller repertoire. Repertoire richness was assessed with RTK rarefaction, the Chao1 estimator, and Recon v2.1 estimates of unobserved clonotypes. For all TCRbeta clonotypes obtained by the gDNA method from a few donors, generation probabilities were computed with OLGA. TCRdb provides this immuneACCESS table in a form limited to in-frame rearrangements. Some clones are lacking; in checked studies, under half of them reflect an unresolved V gene, and why the rest are absent is not known. From that table come the V and J calls and clone size; the DNA was used to work out D and trimming. In all, the sample holds 2 million to 2.5 million clones, and roughly 95% of those were seen once. Of the sample, over 0.1% falls within the top ten clones.

The paper's findings and limits, for the study overall: Sampling was restricted to blood, and TCR repertoires in tissue are likely to differ from TCR repertoires in blood. Based on pairwise subsampling, the degree of clonotype sharing among donors was expected to be affected by sequencing depth. Incomplete sequencing was indicated by rarefaction of sorted-subset datasets, despite the large sequencing depth. Clonotypes shared by all four sorted-subset donors showed higher generation probabilities than non-shared clonotypes. Naive subsets generally had larger estimated clonotype richness than memory subsets. Across a handful of donors, approximately 5% of naive CD4, over 3% of naive CD8, 2.3% of memory CD4, and under 0.45% of memory CD8 clonotypes were shared. The genetic and exposure-history diversity represented was limited by the small number of donors.

The donors were healthy, HIV-negative adults who had no recently reported acute infections or vaccinations. Every donor was a Caucasian adult residing in Nashville, Tennessee, USA. CD4+ T cells were enriched through magnetic negative selection, after which naive cells were positively selected on CD45RA and the remaining negative fraction served as the memory subset. Blood was obtained by leukapheresis, after which PBMCs were separated by Ficoll-Histopaque density gradient centrifugation and cryopreserved in liquid nitrogen vapor phase. Analytical flow cytometry was used to check the purity and quantity of every magnetically sorted T cell population. Genomic DNA was isolated from each sorted fraction and quantified by UV absorbance on a Nanodrop 2000c.

This TCR was sampled from a man in his late teens or twenties in good health. The rearrangement joined TRBV7-3 to TRBJ1-2, with 7 junctional bases fitting TRBD1. Sequenced sample: naive CD4+ T cells sorted from blood. The label giving this sample's cell subset or site can be read as: CD45RA+ positively selected. The base sequence is TGTGCCAGCAGCTCTCCAGGGGGCTATGGCTACACCTTC. This gives the protein CASSSPGGYGYTF.